A selection of T cell receptor beta chains follows, all from one sample in a study of blood T cell repertoires in COVID-19. TCRdb's copy holds only in-frame clones and misses some; the assay was immunoSEQ multiplex PCR. The table includes approximately 250,000 clones, 70% to 85% detected once. Sequences were obtained from PBMCs or T cells enriched from blood (not recorded which). The receptors here all came from a man aged 35-49 years who had recovered from COVID-19. The CDR3 runs from the conserved cysteine through the conserved F or W. D genes are given only for firm matches. Clone size, where shown, is once, few, many, or a class for clones that have expanded.

-,-,TRBV6-5,TRBJ2-2,CASSASPKGELFF,TGTGCCAGCAGCGCTTCTCCTAAGGGGGAGCTGTTTTTT
-,-,TRBV5-6,TRBJ1-3,CASSPSYLYGNTIYF,TGTGCCAGCAGCCCATCATACCTCTACGGAAACACCATATATTTT
TRBD2,few,TRBV5-4,TRBJ2-5,CASSVTSGSGETQYF,TGTGCCAGCAGCGTGACTAGCGGGAGTGGAGAGACCCAGTACTTC
TRBD2,-,TRBV9,TRBJ2-5,CASSVAGLGQETQYF,TGTGCCAGCAGCGTAGCGGGACTAGGTCAAGAGACCCAGTACTTC
-,-,TRBV9,TRBJ2-2,CASSVGNGWSGELFF,TGTGCCAGCAGCGTCGGGAATGGATGGTCCGGGGAGCTGTTTTTT
TRBD2,-,TRBV28,TRBJ2-1,CASSEASGLYNEQFF,TGTGCCAGCAGCGAGGCTAGCGGGCTCTACAATGAGCAGTTCTTC
TRBD1,-,TRBV5-1,TRBJ1-5,CASSIGTGAQPQHF,TGCGCCAGCAGCATTGGGACAGGGGCTCAGCCCCAGCATTTT
-,-,TRBV10-3,TRBJ2-6,CAISESISGANVLTF,TGTGCCATCAGTGAGTCCATCTCTGGGGCCAACGTCCTGACTTTC
-,-,TRBV5-4,TRBJ2-1,CASSSSGTYNNEQFF,TGTGCCAGCAGCTCTTCCGGGACTTACAACAATGAGCAGTTCTTC
-,-,TRBV6-5,TRBJ2-7,CASRGPGGQIYEQYF,TGTGCCAGCAGGGGCCCCGGAGGGCAGATTTACGAGCAGTACTTC